Each of the 9 T cell receptor beta chains below was sequenced from the same sample in a study of T cell changes during pregnancy in multiple sclerosis. Measured with immunoSEQ multiplex PCR; TCRdb has only the in-frame clones, and not every one. Here the sample spans 25,000 to 35,000 clones, roughly 90% being singletons. The sequencing here drew on CD8+ T cells from peripheral blood mononuclear cells, taken in the second trimester of pregnancy. The receptors were gathered from a female donor with multiple sclerosis, enrolled in a pregnancy study.

The chain couples TRBV5-4 to TRBJ1-1, with D tentatively TRBD1 (6 bases). The V end lost 5 bases, the J end lost 1 base, and 12 bases lay between the germline ends. This CDR3 region has 14 residues. The germline gives CDR1 SGHNT, CDR2 YYREEE (reference sequence). CDR3 coding DNA: TGTGCCAGCAGTTTCCGGGGGGCGAACACTGAAGCTTTCTTT. Translation gives CASSFRGANTEAFF.

This sequence joins TRBV4-2 and TRBJ2-5, with 13 bases that match TRBD2. V lost 7 bases to trimming and J lost 4 bases; unmatched junction nucleotides: 9. There are 16 residues in the CDR3. CDR1 LGHNA and CDR2 YNFKEQ come from the germline V gene. The CDR3 spells CASTYTSGGATETQYF. Here the CDR3 DNA reads TGTGCCAGCACCTATACTAGCGGGGGGGCGACAGAGACCCAGTACTTC.

The chain uses TRBV10-3 and TRBJ1-1; D gene uncertain. The CDR3 length is 13 residues. Trimming pared 6 bases from V and 1 base from J, leaving 9 bases between. Germline CDR1 is ENHRY and CDR2 is SYGVKD. The CDR3 loop is CAISLTPNTEAFF. In nucleotides, the CDR3 is TGTGCCATCAGCTTGACACCGAACACTGAAGCTTTCTTT.

J is TRBJ1-5 and V is TRBV7-9, with TRBD1 matching over 7 bases. CDR1 is SEHNR, CDR2 FQNEAQ, per germline (reference sequence). This CDR3 is built from 15 residues. The V segment lost 5 bases and the J segment 1 base; nucleotides outside the gene matches: 5. CDR3 sequence reads: CASSPRQGSNQPQHF. The CDR3 DNA reads as TGTGCCAGCAGCCCCCGACAGGGCAGCAATCAGCCCCAGCATTTT.

This chain uses TRBV9 with TRBJ2-1, with D tentatively TRBD1 (8 bases). Trimming shortened V by 4 bases and J by 4 bases, and 24 bases separated the two germline ends. CDR3 length: 18 amino acids. Germline values: CDR1 SGDLS, CDR2 YYNGEE. Here the CDR3 DNA reads TGTGCCAGCAGCACGCCCCCCTTCGACAGGGGAGGGTACAATGAGCAGTTCTTC. Translation gives CASSTPPFDRGGYNEQFF.

The rearrangement joins TRBV29-1 to TRBJ1-2, with D perhaps TRBD1 (6 bases). This CDR3 is 12 amino acids long. V lost 4 bases and J lost 5, with 11 bases in between. Germline V gene data show CDR1 as SQVTM and CDR2 as ANQGSEA. The CDR3 nucleotides read TGCAGCGTTGGGGGGCAGGGGTATGGCTACACCTTC. It translates to CSVGGQGYGYTF.

The rearrangement uses TRBV21-1 and TRBJ1-4; TRBD1 was called by the table and not checked on the DNA. TRBV21-1 counts as a pseudogene. CDR3 length: 12 residues. The CDR3 DNA is TGTGCCACCAGGCAGGGATTTGAAAAACTGTTTTTT. Translating gives CATRQGFEKLFF.

V gene TRBV19 combines with J gene TRBJ1-1; tentative D call: TRBD1 (5 bases). The germline gives CDR1 LNHDA, CDR2 SQIVND (reference sequence). With 7 bases removed from V and 5 bases from J, the gap between germline ends came to 14 bases. This CDR3 is built from 13 residues. The CDR3 is CASNPQGSTEAFF. The CDR3 DNA reads as TGTGCCAGTAACCCCCAGGGTTCAACTGAAGCTTTCTTT.

CDR3 loop: CASSSGEGSNTGELFF. As DNA, the CDR3 is TGTGCCAGCAGTAGCGGCGAGGGATCGAACACCGGGGAGCTGTTTTTT. This rearrangement joins TRBV6-4 to TRBJ2-2, with D perhaps TRBD2 (5 bases). Trimming removed 5 bases from V and 0 bases from J, with 13 bases in between. Looked up from germline, CDR1 is MRHNA and CDR2 is SNTAGT. The CDR3 extends over 16 amino acids.